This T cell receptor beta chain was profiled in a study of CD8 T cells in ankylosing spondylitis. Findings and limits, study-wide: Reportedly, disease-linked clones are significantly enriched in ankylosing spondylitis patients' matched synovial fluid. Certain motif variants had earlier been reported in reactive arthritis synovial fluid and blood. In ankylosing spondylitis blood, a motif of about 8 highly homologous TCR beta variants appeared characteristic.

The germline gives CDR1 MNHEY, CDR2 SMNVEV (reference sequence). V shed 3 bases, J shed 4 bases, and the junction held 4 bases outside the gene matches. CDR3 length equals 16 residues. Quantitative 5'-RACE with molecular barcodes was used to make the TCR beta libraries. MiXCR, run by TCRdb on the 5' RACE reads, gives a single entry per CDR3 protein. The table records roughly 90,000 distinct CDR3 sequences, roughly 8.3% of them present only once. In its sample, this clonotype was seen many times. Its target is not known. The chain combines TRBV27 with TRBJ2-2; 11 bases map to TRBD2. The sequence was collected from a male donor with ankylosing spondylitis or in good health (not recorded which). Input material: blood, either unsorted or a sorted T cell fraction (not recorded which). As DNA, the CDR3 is TGTGCCAGCAGTTTTTCCCTAGCGGGAGGCACCGGGGAGCTGTTTTTT. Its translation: CASSFSLAGGTGELFF.